This T cell receptor beta chain was captured by sequencing in a study of Ad26.COV2.S vaccination and SARS-CoV-2 variants. Germline V gene lookup returns CDR1 LGHNA and CDR2 YSLEER. V gave up 0 bases and J gave up 0 bases; unmatched junction bases: 2. This CDR3 contains 16 residues. Assay used: immunoSEQ multiplex PCR; TCRdb lists only in-frame clones, some missing. The sample records around 300,000 clones, around 89% being singletons. Treatment given: approximately 18 received Ad26.COV2.S at low or high dose, single or two shots; 5 received placebo; per-sample allocation not given. Day 63 after the first vaccine or placebo injection was the time point for sampling.

This TCR was sampled from a person between 18 and 60 years old who received the Ad26.COV2.S COVID-19 vaccine or a placebo. This rearrangement joins TRBV4-3 to TRBJ1-3; TRBD1 matches at 7 bases. The source was peripheral blood, collected in a trial of Ad26.COV2.S vaccine versus placebo. CDR3 loop: CASSQDWTGSGNTIYF. Written as DNA, the CDR3 is TGCGCCAGCAGCCAAGATTGGACAGGCTCTGGAAACACCATATATTTT.